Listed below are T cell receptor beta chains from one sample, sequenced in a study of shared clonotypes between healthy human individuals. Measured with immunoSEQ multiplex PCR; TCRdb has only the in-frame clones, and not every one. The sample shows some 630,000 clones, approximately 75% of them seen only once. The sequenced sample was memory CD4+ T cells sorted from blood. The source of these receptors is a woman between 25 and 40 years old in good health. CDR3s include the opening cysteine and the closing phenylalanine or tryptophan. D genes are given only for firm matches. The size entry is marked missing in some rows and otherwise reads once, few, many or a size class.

DNA: TGTGCCAGCAGTTCGACTAGCGGGATGGGGTCCGGGGAGCTGTTTTTT
CDR3: CASSSTSGMGSGELFF
V: TRBV27
J: TRBJ2-2
size: -
D: TRBD2

DNA: TGTGCCAGCAGCCCAGGCGTAGACGCCAGCACAGATACGCAGTATTTT
CDR3: CASSPGVDASTDTQYF
V: TRBV7-3
J: TRBJ2-3
size: -
D: -

DNA: TGTGCCAGCAGTGCTGGGGGAGGGCCCGACGAGCAGTACTTC
CDR3: CASSAGGGPDEQYF
V: TRBV6-1
J: TRBJ2-7
size: -
D: TRBD2

DNA: TGTGCCAGCAGTGTAGGGGCTCATGGCTACACCTTC
CDR3: CASSVGAHGYTF
V: TRBV6-1
J: TRBJ1-2
size: -
D: -

DNA: TGTGCCAGCAGCCGGACCGGTCTCAGGACAGCCTACGAGCAGTACTTC
CDR3: CASSRTGLRTAYEQYF
V: TRBV14
J: TRBJ2-7
size: few
D: -

DNA: TGTGCCAGCAGCGTTTTGGGGCATGGGGCCAACGTCCTGACTTTC
CDR3: CASSVLGHGANVLTF
V: TRBV9
J: TRBJ2-6
size: -
D: -

DNA: TGTGCTAGTGGTACCGACAGGGTGGGAGAGACCCAGTACTTC
CDR3: CASGTDRVGETQYF
V: TRBV12-5
J: TRBJ2-5
size: -
D: TRBD1

DNA: TGCAGCTGCATATCATTTGAGCGCCAAGAGACCCAGTACTTC
CDR3: CSCISFERQETQYF
V: TRBV29-1
J: TRBJ2-5
size: many
D: -

DNA: TGTGCCAGCAGCCACTCGGGGCGTTACACTGAAGCTTTCTTT
CDR3: CASSHSGRYTEAFF
V: TRBV14
J: TRBJ1-1
size: -
D: -

DNA: TGCAGCGTGTCCCCCAGCGGGAGGTTCAATGAGCAGTTCTTC
CDR3: CSVSPSGRFNEQFF
V: TRBV29-1
J: TRBJ2-1
size: -
D: TRBD2

DNA: TGTGCCAGCAGCCTCGGAGCGGCAAGCTCCTACGAGCAGTACTTC
CDR3: CASSLGAASSYEQYF
V: TRBV7-3
J: TRBJ2-7
size: -
D: -

DNA: TGTGCCAGCAGCCCTGTCGGGCATACGCGCGGGGAGCTGTTTTTT
CDR3: CASSPVGHTRGELFF
V: TRBV7-3
J: TRBJ2-2
size: -
D: -

DNA: TGTGCCAGCAACTACAGACAGGGCGCCAAAAACATTCAGTACTTC
CDR3: CASNYRQGAKNIQYF
V: TRBV6-1
J: TRBJ2-4
size: -
D: TRBD1

DNA: TGTGCCAGCAGCGTAGGCGGGGGCACCGGGGAGCTGTTTTTT
CDR3: CASSVGGGTGELFF
V: TRBV9
J: TRBJ2-2
size: once
D: TRBD2

DNA: TGTGCCAGCAGTGAGCTAGCGGGGGGTTTCTGGGATACGCAGTATTTT
CDR3: CASSELAGGFWDTQYF
V: TRBV25-1
J: TRBJ2-3
size: -
D: TRBD2

DNA: TGTGCCAGTAGTCCCGACAGGGGGCGATACGGGGAGCTGTTTTTT
CDR3: CASSPDRGRYGELFF
V: TRBV19
J: TRBJ2-2
size: -
D: TRBD1

DNA: TGTGCCAGCAGCTTAGATCCGGGACTCTCTGGAAACACCATATATTTT
CDR3: CASSLDPGLSGNTIYF
V: TRBV11-2
J: TRBJ1-3
size: -
D: -

DNA: TGCACCAGCAGCCAAGCTAGATTGACAGGGCACACCGGGGAGCTGTTTTTT
CDR3: CTSSQARLTGHTGELFF
V: TRBV1
J: TRBJ2-2
size: -
D: -

DNA: TGTGCCACCGTGGGAGGCGGTACGACTGGGACCCAGTACTTC
CDR3: CATVGGGTTGTQYF
V: TRBV18
J: TRBJ2-5
size: -
D: -

DNA: TGTGCCAGCAGCCCCGGGCGCACTGAAGCTTTCTTT
CDR3: CASSPGRTEAFF
V: TRBV7-9
J: TRBJ1-1
size: -
D: -

DNA: TGCGCCAGCAGTGAGACTAGCGGGCTAAACTACGAGCAGTACTTC
CDR3: CASSETSGLNYEQYF
V: TRBV10-1
J: TRBJ2-7
size: -
D: TRBD2

DNA: TGTGCCAGCAGCCAAGATCCGACAGTCTCTGGGGCCAACGTCCTGACTTTC
CDR3: CASSQDPTVSGANVLTF
V: TRBV4-2
J: TRBJ2-6
size: -
D: -

DNA: TGTGCCAGCAGCTTGGTCGGGCAGCCCCAGCATTTT
CDR3: CASSLVGQPQHF
V: TRBV5-5
J: TRBJ1-5
size: -
D: -

DNA: TGTGCCAGCAGCTTAGAGATCGACACTGAAGCTTTCTTT
CDR3: CASSLEIDTEAFF
V: TRBV11-1
J: TRBJ1-1
size: -
D: -

DNA: TGTGCCAGCAGCTTTTCGGCAGGGGGTGGAAACACCATATATTTT
CDR3: CASSFSAGGGNTIYF
V: TRBV7-9
J: TRBJ1-3
size: few
D: TRBD1

DNA: TGCGCCAGCAGCCAAGATAGAGCATTTGAGCAGTTCTTC
CDR3: CASSQDRAFEQFF
V: TRBV4-1
J: TRBJ2-1
size: -
D: -

DNA: TGTGCCAGCAGCTTAGGTCTAGCGGGAGGCACAGATACGCAGTATTTT
CDR3: CASSLGLAGGTDTQYF
V: TRBV7-3
J: TRBJ2-3
size: few
D: TRBD2

DNA: TGTGCCAGCAGCCGGCCGGGCGGGAGTCTCCACACCGGGGAGCTGTTTTTT
CDR3: CASSRPGGSLHTGELFF
V: TRBV7-9
J: TRBJ2-2
size: -
D: TRBD2

DNA: TGTGCCAGCAGCCAATTCCAAAGCTCTGGAAACACCATATATTTT
CDR3: CASSQFQSSGNTIYF
V: TRBV16
J: TRBJ1-3
size: -
D: -

DNA: TGTGCCAGCAGTTACTTTGGGGCCAACGTCCTGACTTTC
CDR3: CASSYFGANVLTF
V: TRBV6-5
J: TRBJ2-6
size: -
D: -

DNA: TGTGCCAGTAGTATAGATTTACTACAGGGTTCTGGAAACACCATATATTTT
CDR3: CASSIDLLQGSGNTIYF
V: TRBV19
J: TRBJ1-3
size: -
D: -

DNA: TGCGCCAGCAGCTTGGATCATCGAGATACGCAGTATTTT
CDR3: CASSLDHRDTQYF
V: TRBV5-1
J: TRBJ2-3
size: -
D: -

DNA: TGTGCCAGCCTCCCCGGGGCAGTCAAAAACATTCAGTACTTC
CDR3: CASLPGAVKNIQYF
V: TRBV14
J: TRBJ2-4
size: -
D: -

DNA: TGCGCCAGCAGCTTTACGGTCTCTGGGGCCAACGTCCTGACTTTC
CDR3: CASSFTVSGANVLTF
V: TRBV5-1
J: TRBJ2-6
size: -
D: -

DNA: TGCGCCAGCAGCTTGGGGGCTAGCGCCTACACAGATACGCAGTATTTT
CDR3: CASSLGASAYTDTQYF
V: TRBV5-1
J: TRBJ2-3
size: few
D: -

DNA: TGTGCCAGCCTGCCGGGGGGGCGGGAGGACTACGAGCAGTACTTC
CDR3: CASLPGGREDYEQYF
V: TRBV28
J: TRBJ2-7
size: -
D: TRBD2

DNA: TGCGCCAGCAGCCGGCGGGGAAGCAATCAGCCCCAGCATTTT
CDR3: CASSRRGSNQPQHF
V: TRBV4-1
J: TRBJ1-5
size: -
D: -

DNA: TGTGCCAGCAGCTTGGGGGGCGGGGAGACCCAGTACTTC
CDR3: CASSLGGGETQYF
V: TRBV5-4
J: TRBJ2-5
size: many
D: -

DNA: TGTGCCAGCAGCCAAGGTCCAGACCCGAACACTGAAGCTTTCTTT
CDR3: CASSQGPDPNTEAFF
V: TRBV4-2
J: TRBJ1-1
size: -
D: -

DNA: TGTGCCAGCAGTTACGACCCGGGGACCCATGGCTACACCTTC
CDR3: CASSYDPGTHGYTF
V: TRBV6-5
J: TRBJ1-2
size: once
D: -

DNA: TGTGCCAGCAGCCAAGCCCTGGGGGAACAAGAGACTCAGTACTTC
CDR3: CASSQALGEQETQYF
V: TRBV4-2
J: TRBJ2-5
size: -
D: -

DNA: TGTGCCAGCAGTCCTCGAGGGGCTAGAGGACAAGATACGCAGTATTTT
CDR3: CASSPRGARGQDTQYF
V: TRBV25-1
J: TRBJ2-3
size: -
D: -

DNA: TGCGCCAGCAGCTTGGTTCGGATCTCTGGAAACACCATATATTTT
CDR3: CASSLVRISGNTIYF
V: TRBV5-1
J: TRBJ1-3
size: few
D: -

DNA: TGTGCCTGGAGTGATCGACAGAACACCGGGGAGCTGTTTTTT
CDR3: CAWSDRQNTGELFF
V: TRBV30
J: TRBJ2-2
size: -
D: -

DNA: TGTGCCAGCAGCTTATCTGGACAGGGTATCTACGAGCAGTACTTC
CDR3: CASSLSGQGIYEQYF
V: TRBV7-2
J: TRBJ2-7
size: -
D: TRBD1